The clone carrying this TCR beta chain was seen a single time. No antigen is known for it. This record belongs to a study of cytomegalovirus exposure and HLA in healthy donors. On the study more broadly: Unique TCRs numbering some 80 million, obtained from HLA-typed donors, made up an early data release. General study points: Accurate HLA-A and HLA-B prediction from TCR beta sequences was reported for most subjects. In vitro experiments confirmed that a few CMV-associated chains were specific for CMV antigens.

PCR primers comprised 60 Vbeta and 13 Jbeta primers. Some clones are missing from TCRdb's copy, which holds only in-frame ones; the method was immunoSEQ multiplex PCR. The sample carries 85,000 to 90,000 clones, about 75% recorded once. Sample: PBMCs. This receptor was identified in a man under 40 in good health and CMV-seropositive.

The CDR3 DNA reads as TGTGCCAGCAGCTTACAGGGGGTAGGAAACACCATATATTTT. This encodes CASSLQGVGNTIYF. The rearrangement links TRBV5-6 to TRBJ1-3; 8 nucleotides line up with TRBD1. With 2 bases clipped from V and 4 bases from J, the junction kept 2 bases outside the gene matches. CDR3 length equals 14 residues. Per the germline V gene, CDR1 is SGHDT and CDR2 is YYEEEE.